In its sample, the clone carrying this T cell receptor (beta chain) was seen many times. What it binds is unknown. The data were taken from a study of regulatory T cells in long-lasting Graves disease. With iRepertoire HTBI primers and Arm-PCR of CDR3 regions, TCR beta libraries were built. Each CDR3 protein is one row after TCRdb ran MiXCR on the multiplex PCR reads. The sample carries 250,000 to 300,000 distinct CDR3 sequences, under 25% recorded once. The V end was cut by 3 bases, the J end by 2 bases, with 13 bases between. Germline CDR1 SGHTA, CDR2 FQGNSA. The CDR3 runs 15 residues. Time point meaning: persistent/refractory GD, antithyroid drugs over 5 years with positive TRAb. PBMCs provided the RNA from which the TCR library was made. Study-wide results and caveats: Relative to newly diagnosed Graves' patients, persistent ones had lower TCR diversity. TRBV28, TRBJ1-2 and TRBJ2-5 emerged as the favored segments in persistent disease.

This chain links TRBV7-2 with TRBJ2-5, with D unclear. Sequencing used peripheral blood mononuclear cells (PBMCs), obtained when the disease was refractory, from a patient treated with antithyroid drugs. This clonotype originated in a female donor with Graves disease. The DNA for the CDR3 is TGTGCCAGCAGCTTTACAGCGACGATACAAGAGACCCAGTACTTC. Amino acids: CASSFTATIQETQYF.